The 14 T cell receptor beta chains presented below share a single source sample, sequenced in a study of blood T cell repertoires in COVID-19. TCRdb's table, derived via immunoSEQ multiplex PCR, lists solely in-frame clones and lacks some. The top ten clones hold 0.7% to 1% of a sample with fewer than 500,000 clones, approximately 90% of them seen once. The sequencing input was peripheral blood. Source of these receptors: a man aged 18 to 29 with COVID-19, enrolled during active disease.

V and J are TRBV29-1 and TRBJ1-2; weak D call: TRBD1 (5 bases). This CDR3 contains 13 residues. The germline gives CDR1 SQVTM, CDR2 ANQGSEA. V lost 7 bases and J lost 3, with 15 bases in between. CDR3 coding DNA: TGCAGCGCCTCAGGGATCCGTGACTATGGCTACACCTTC. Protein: CSASGIRDYGYTF.

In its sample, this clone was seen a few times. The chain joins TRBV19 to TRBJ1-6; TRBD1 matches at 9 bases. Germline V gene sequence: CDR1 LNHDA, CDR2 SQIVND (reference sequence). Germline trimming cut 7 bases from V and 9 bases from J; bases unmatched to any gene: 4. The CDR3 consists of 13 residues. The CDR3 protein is CASTGQGSSPLHF. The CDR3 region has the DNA TGTGCCAGTACCGGACAGGGGTCTTCACCCCTCCACTTT.

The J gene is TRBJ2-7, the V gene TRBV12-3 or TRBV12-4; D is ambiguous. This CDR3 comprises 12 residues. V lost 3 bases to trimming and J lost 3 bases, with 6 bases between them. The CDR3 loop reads CASSFGLYEQYF. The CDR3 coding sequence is TGTGCCAGCAGTTTTGGGCTCTACGAGCAGTACTTC.

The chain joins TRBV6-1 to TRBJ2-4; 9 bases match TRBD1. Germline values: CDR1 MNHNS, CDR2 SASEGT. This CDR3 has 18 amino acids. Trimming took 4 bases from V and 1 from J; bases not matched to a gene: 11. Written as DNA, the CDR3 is TGTGCCAGCAGTGCCGGGACAGGGATTCGCGTGGCCAAAAACATTCAGTACTTC. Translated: CASSAGTGIRVAKNIQYF.

The CDR3 reads CASSKAGTGGQPQHF. The DNA of the CDR3 is TGTGCCAGCAGCAAGGCCGGGACAGGGGGTCAGCCCCAGCATTTT. The gene calls are TRBV21-1 and TRBJ1-5; TRBD1, the table's D call, was not compared with the DNA. TRBV21-1 is deemed a pseudogene. This CDR3 has 15 amino acids.

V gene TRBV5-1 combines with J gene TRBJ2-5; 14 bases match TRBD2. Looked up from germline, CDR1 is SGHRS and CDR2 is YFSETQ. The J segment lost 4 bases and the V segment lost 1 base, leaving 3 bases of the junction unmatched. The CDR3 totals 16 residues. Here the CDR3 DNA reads TGCGCCAGCAGCTTGAGACTAGCGGGGGGGCGAGAGACCCAGTACTTC. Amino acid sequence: CASSLRLAGGRETQYF. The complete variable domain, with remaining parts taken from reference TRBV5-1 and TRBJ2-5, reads KAGVTQTPRYLIKTRGQQVTLSCSPISGHRSVSWYQQTPGQGLQFLFEYFSETQRNKGNFPGRFSGRQFSNSRSEMNVSTLELGDSALYLCASSLRLAGGRETQYFGPGTRLLVL.

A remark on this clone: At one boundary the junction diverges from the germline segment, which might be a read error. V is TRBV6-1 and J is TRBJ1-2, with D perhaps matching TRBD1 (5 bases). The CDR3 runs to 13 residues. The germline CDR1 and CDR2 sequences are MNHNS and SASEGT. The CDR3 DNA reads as TGTGCCAGCAGTGAAGCCCCACAGGCGCGGATCGCCTTC. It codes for CASSEAPQARIAF.

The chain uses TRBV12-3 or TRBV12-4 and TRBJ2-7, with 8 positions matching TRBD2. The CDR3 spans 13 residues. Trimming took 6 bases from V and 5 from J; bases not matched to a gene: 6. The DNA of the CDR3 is TGTGCCAGCAGGGGACTAGGGATCGACGAGCAGTACTTC. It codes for CASRGLGIDEQYF.

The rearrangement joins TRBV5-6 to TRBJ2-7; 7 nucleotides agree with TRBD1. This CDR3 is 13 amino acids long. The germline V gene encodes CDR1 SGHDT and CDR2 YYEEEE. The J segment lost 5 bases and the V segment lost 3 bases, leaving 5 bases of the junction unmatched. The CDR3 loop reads CASSWKTGNEQYF. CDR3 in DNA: TGTGCCAGCAGCTGGAAGACAGGGAACGAGCAGTACTTC.

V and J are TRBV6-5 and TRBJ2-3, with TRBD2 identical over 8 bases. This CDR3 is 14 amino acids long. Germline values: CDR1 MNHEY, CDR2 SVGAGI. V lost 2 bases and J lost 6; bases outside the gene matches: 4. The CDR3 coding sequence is TGTGCCAGCAGTTACCGGGGGGGGTTCGATACGCAGTATTTT. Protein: CASSYRGGFDTQYF.

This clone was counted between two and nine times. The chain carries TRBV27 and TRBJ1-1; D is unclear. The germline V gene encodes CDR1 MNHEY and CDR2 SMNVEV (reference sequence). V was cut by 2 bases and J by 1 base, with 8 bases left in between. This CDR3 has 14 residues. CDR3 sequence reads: CASSLVRGNTEAFF. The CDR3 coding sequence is TGTGCCAGCAGTTTAGTTCGGGGGAACACTGAAGCTTTCTTT.

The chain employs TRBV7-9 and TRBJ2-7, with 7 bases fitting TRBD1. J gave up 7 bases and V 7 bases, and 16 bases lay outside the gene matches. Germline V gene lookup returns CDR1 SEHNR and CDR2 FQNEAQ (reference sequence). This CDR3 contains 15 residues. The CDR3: CASTDQGDRAWEQYF. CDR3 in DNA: TGTGCCAGCACCGATCAGGGGGACAGAGCATGGGAGCAGTACTTC. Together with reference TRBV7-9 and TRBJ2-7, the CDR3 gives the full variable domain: DTGVSQNPRHKITKRGQNVTFRCDPISEHNRLYWYRQTLGQGPEFLTYFQNEAQLEKSRLLSDRFSAERPKGSFSTLEIQRTEQGDSAMYLCASTDQGDRAWEQYFGPGTRLTVT.

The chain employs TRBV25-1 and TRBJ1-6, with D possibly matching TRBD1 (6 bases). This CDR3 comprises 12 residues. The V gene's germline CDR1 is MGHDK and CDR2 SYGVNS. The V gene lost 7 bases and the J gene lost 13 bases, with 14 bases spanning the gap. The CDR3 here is CASKDSSGPLHF. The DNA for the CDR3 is TGTGCCAGCAAGGACAGTTCAGGGCCCCTCCACTTT.

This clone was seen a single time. The CDR3 spells CASSLEATGETQYF. The CDR3 coding sequence is TGCGCCAGCAGCTTGGAAGCGACTGGCGAGACCCAGTACTTC. The chain is built from TRBV5-1 and TRBJ2-5; no firm D call. The CDR3 is 14 residues long. V lost 0 bases to trimming and J lost 5 bases, with 11 bases between them. Germline CDR1 is SGHRS and CDR2 is YFSETQ.